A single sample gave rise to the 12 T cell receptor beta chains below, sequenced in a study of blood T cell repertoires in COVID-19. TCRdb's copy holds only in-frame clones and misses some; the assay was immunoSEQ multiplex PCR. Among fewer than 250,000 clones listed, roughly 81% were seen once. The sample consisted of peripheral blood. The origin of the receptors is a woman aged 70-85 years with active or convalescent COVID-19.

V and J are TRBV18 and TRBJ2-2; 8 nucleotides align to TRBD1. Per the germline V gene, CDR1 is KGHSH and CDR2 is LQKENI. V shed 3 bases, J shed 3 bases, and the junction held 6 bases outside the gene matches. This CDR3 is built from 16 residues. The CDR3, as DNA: TGTGCCAGCTCACCCAGGGGGCGAGTGGACACCGGGGAGCTGTTTTTT. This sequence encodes CASSPRGRVDTGELFF.

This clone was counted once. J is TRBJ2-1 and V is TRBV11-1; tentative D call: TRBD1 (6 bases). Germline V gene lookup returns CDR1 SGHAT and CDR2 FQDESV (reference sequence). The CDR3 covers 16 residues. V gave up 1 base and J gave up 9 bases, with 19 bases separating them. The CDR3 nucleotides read TGTGCCAGCAGCTTAGTAGGACCCTCGACGACAGGTGAGCAGTTCTTC. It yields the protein CASSLVGPSTTGEQFF.

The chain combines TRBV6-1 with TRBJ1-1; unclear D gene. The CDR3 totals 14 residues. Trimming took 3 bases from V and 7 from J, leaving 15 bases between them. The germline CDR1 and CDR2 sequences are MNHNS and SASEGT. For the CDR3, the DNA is TGTGCCAGCAGTGAGGTTCGAGGTTTCGGTGAAGCTTTCTTT. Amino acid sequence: CASSEVRGFGEAFF.

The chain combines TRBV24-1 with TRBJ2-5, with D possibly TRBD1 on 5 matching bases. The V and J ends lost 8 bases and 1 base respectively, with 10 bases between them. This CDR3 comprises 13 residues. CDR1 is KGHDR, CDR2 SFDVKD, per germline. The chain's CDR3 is CATIGHIQETQYF. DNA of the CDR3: TGTGCCACCATTGGACACATCCAAGAGACCCAGTACTTC.

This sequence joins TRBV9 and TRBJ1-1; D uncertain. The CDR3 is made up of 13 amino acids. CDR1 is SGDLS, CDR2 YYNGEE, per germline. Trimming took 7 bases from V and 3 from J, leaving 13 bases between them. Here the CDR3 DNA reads TGTGCCAGCTCTGCGGGGTTTTACACTGAAGCTTTCTTT. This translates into CASSAGFYTEAFF.

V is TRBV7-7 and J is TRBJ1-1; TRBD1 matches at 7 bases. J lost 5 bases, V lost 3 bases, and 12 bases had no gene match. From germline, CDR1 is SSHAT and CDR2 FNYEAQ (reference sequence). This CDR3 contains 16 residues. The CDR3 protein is CASSFGIGGAETEAFF. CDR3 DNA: TGTGCCAGCAGCTTCGGGATAGGGGGCGCGGAAACTGAAGCTTTCTTT.

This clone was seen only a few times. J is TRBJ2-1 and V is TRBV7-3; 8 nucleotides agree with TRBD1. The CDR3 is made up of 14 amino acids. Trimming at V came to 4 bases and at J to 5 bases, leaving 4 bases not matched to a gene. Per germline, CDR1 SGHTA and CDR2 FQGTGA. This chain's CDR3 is CASSSGTGNNEQFF. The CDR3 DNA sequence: TGTGCCAGCAGCTCAGGGACAGGTAACAATGAGCAGTTCTTC.

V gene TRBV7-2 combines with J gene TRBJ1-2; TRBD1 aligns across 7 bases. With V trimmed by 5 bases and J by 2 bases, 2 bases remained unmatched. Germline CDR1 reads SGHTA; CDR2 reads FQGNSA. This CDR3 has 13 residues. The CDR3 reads CASSVTGNYGYTF. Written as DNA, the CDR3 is TGTGCCAGCAGCGTGACAGGGAACTATGGCTACACCTTC.

CDR3 loop: CASSEREGQFSTDTQYF. Here the CDR3 DNA reads TGTGCCAGCAGCGAGCGGGAGGGCCAGTTTAGCACAGATACGCAGTATTTT. The rearrangement uses TRBV2 and TRBJ2-3; TRBD2 aligns across 10 bases. This CDR3 comprises 17 residues. Germline V lookup: CDR1 SNHLY, CDR2 FYNNEI. V lost 6 bases and J lost 0; bases outside the gene matches: 9.

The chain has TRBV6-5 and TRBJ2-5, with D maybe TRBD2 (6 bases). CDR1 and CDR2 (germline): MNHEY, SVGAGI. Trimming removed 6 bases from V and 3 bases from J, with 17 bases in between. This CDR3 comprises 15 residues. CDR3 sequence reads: CASREFWGGKETQYF. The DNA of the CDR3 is TGTGCCAGCAGGGAGTTTTGGGGAGGTAAAGAGACCCAGTACTTC.

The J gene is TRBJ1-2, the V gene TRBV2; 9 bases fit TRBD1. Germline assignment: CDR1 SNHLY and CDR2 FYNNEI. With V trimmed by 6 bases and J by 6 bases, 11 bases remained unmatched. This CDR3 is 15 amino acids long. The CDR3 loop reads CASSVLRTGADGYTF. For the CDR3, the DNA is TGTGCCAGCAGCGTATTACGGACAGGGGCGGATGGCTACACCTTC.

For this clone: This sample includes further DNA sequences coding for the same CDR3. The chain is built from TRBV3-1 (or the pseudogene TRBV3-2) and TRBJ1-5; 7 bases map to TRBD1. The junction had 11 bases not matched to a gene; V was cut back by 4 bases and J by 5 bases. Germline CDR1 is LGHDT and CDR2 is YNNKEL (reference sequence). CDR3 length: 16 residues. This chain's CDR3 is CASSPTQGIRDQPQHF. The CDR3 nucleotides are TGTGCCAGCAGCCCCACACAGGGGATACGAGATCAGCCCCAGCATTTT.